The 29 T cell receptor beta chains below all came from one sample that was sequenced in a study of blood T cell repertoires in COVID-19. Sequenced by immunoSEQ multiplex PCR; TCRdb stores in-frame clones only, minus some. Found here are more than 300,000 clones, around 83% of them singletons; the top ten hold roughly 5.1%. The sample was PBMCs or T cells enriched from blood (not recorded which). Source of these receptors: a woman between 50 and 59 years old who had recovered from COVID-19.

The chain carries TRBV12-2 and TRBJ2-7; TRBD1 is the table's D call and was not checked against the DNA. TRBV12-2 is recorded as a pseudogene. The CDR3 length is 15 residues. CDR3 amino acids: CASRLVRTESYEQYF. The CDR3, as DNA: TGTGCAAGTCGCTTAGTCCGGACAGAATCCTACGAGCAGTACTTC.

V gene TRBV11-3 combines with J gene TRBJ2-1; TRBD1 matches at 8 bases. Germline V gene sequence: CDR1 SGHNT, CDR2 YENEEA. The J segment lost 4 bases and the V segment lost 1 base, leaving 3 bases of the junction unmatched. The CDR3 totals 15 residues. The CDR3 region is CASSLGQGPYNEQFF. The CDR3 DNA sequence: TGTGCCAGCAGCTTAGGACAGGGGCCTTACAATGAGCAGTTCTTC.

The CDR3 DNA is TGTGCCAGCAGCCACCTCTCGGGACAGGGGGAAACTGGAAACACCATATATTTT. Residues: CASSHLSGQGETGNTIYF. The chain recombines TRBV3-1 (or the pseudogene TRBV3-2) with TRBJ1-3; 11 positions match TRBD1. Looked up from germline, CDR1 is LGHDT and CDR2 is YNNKEL (reference sequence). The CDR3 has 18 amino acids. V was pared by 3 bases and J by 2 bases, with 9 bases of the junction left unmatched.

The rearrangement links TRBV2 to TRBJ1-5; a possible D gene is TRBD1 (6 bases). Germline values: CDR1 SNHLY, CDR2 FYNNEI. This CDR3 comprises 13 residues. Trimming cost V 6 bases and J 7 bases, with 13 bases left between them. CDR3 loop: CASSEGGIQPQHF. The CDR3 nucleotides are TGTGCCAGCAGCGAGGGGGGGATCCAGCCCCAGCATTTT.

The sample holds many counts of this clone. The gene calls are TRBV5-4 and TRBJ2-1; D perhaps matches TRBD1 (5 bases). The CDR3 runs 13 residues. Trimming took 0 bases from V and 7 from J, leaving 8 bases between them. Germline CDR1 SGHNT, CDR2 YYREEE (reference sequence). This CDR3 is CASSLVKGNEQFF. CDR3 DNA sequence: TGTGCCAGCAGCTTGGTTAAGGGGAATGAGCAGTTCTTC.

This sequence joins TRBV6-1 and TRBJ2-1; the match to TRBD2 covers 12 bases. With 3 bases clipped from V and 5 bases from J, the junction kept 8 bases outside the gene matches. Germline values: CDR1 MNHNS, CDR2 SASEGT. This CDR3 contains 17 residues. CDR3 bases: TGTGCCAGCAGTGACCCTAGCGGGGGGGCATCCCACAATGAGCAGTTCTTC. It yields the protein CASSDPSGGASHNEQFF.

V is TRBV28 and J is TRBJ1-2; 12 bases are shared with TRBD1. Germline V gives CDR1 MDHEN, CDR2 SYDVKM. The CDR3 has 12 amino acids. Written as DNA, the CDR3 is TGTGCTACCGGGACAGGGGGCAGTGGCTACACCTTC. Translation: CATGTGGSGYTF.

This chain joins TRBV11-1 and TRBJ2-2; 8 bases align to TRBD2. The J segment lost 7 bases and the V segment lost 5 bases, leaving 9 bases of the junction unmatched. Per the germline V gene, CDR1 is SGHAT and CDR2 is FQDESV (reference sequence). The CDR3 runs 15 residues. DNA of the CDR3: TGTGCCAGCAGCCCCGGGAGGGCGAGTGGCGGGGAGCTGTTTTTT. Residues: CASSPGRASGGELFF.

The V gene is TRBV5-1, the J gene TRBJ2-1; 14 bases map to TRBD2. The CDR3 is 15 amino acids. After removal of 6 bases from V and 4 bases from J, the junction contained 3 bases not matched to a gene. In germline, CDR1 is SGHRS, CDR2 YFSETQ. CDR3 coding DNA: TGCGCCAGCAAGGGACTAGCGGGAGCTTACAATGAGCAGTTCTTC. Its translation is CASKGLAGAYNEQFF.

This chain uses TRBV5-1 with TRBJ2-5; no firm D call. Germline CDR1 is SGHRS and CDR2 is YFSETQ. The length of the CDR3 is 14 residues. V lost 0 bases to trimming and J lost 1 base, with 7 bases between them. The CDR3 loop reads CASSLGTGQETQYF. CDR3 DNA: TGCGCCAGCAGCTTGGGAACTGGCCAAGAGACCCAGTACTTC.

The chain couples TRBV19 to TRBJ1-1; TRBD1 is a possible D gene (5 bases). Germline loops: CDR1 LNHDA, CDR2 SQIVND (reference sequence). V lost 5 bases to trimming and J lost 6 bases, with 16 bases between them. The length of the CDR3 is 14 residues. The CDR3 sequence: CASSLVGTLSEAFF. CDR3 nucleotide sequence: TGTGCCAGTAGTCTAGTAGGGACTTTGTCTGAAGCTTTCTTT.

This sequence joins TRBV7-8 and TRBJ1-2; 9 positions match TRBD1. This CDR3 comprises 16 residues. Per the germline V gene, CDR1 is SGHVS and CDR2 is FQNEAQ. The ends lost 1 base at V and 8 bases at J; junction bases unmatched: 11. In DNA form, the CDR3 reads TGTGCCAGCAGCTTAGGAGGGACAGGGAGGATCCACGGCTACACCTTC. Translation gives CASSLGGTGRIHGYTF.

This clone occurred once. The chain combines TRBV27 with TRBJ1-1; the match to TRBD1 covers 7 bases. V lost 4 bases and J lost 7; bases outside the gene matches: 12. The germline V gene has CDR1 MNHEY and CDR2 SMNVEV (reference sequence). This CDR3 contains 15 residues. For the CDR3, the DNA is TGTGCCAGCAGTTCGTTTACAGGGGAGCGGAATGAAGCTTTCTTT. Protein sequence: CASSSFTGERNEAFF.

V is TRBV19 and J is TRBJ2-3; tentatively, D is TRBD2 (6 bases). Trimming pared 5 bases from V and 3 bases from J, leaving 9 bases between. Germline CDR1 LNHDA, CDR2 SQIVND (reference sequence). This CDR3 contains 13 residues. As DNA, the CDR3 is TGTGCCAGTAGTCTGACTAGGACAGATACGCAGTATTTT. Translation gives CASSLTRTDTQYF.

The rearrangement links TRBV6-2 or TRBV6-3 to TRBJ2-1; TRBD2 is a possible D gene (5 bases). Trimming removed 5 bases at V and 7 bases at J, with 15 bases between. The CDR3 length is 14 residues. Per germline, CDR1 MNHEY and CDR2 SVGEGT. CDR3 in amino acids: CASSRFIGGNEQFF. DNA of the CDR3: TGTGCCAGCAGTCGTTTTATAGGCGGGAATGAGCAGTTCTTC.

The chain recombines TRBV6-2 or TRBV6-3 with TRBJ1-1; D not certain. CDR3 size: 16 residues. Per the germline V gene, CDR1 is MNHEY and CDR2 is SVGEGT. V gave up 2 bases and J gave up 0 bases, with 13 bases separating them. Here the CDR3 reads CASSYKGGSLNTEAFF. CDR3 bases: TGTGCCAGCAGTTACAAAGGAGGGTCCCTGAACACTGAAGCTTTCTTT.

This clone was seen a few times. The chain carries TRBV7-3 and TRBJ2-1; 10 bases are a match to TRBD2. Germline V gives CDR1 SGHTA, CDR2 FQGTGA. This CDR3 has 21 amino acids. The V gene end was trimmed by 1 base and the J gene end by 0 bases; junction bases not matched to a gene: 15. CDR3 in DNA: TGTGCCAGCAGCTTAAATGGGAAGCTAGCGGGAGTCCTGAGCTCCTACAATGAGCAGTTCTTC. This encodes CASSLNGKLAGVLSSYNEQFF.

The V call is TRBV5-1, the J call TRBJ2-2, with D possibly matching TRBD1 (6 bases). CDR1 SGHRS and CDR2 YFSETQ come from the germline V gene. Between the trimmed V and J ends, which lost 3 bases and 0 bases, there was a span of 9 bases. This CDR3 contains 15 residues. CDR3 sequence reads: CASSSGQTNTGELFF. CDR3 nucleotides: TGCGCCAGCAGCTCAGGACAGACGAACACCGGGGAGCTGTTTTTT.

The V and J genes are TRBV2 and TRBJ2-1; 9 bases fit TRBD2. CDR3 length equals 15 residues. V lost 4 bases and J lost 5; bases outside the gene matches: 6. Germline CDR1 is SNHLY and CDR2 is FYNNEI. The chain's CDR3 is CASSVRREGNNEQFF. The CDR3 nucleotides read TGTGCCAGCAGTGTGAGGCGGGAGGGCAACAATGAGCAGTTCTTC.

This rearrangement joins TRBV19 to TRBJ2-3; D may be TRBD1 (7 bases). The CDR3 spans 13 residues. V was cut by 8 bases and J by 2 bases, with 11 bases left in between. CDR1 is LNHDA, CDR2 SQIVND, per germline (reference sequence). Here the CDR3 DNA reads TGTGCCAGTGCGGGACAGTACACAGATACGCAGTATTTT. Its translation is CASAGQYTDTQYF. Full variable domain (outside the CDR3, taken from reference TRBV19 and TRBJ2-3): DGGITQSPKYLFRKEGQNVTLSCEQNLNHDAMYWYRQDPGQGLRLIYYSQIVNDFQKGDIAEGYSVSREKKESFPLTVTSAQKNPTAFYLCASAGQYTDTQYFGPGTRLTVL.

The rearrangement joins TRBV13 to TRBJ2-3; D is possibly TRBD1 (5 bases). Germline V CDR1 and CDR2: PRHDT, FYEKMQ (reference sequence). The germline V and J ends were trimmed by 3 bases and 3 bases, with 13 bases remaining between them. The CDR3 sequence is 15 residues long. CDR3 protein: CASSFYAGKTDTQYF. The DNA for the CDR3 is TGTGCCAGCAGCTTCTACGCAGGGAAGACAGATACGCAGTATTTT. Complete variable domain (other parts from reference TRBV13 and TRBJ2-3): AAGVIQSPRHLIKEKRETATLKCYPIPRHDTVYWYQQGPGQDPQFLISFYEKMQSDKGSIPDRFSAQQFSDYHSELNMSSLELGDSALYFCASSFYAGKTDTQYFGPGTRLTVL.

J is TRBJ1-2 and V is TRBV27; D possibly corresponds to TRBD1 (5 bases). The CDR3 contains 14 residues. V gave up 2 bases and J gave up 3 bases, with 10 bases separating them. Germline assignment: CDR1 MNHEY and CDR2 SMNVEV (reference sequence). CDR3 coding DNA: TGTGCCAGCAGTTTAAGGGGCTGGGACTATGGCTACACCTTC. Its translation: CASSLRGWDYGYTF.

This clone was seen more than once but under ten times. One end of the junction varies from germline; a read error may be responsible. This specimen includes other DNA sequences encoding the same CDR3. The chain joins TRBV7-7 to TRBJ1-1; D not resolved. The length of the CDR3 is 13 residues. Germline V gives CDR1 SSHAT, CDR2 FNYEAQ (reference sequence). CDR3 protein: CASSLDRDTEAFF. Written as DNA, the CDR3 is TGTGCTAGCAGCTTAGACCGGGACACTGAAGCTTTCTTT.

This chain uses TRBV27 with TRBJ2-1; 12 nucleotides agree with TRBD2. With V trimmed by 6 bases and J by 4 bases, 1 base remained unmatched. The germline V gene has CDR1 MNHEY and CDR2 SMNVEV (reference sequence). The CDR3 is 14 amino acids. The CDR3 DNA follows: TGTGCCAGCAGAGGACTAGCGGGGTACAATGAGCAGTTCTTC. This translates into CASRGLAGYNEQFF.

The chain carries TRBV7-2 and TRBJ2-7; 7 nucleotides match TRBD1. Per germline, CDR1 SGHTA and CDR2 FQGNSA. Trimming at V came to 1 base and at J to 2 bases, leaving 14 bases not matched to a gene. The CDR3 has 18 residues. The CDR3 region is CASSLGVGGRTRTYEQYF. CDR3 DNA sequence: TGTGCCAGCAGCTTAGGAGTAGGGGGCCGAACCCGAACCTACGAGCAGTACTTC. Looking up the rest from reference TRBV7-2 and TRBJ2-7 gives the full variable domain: GAGVSQSPSNKVTEKGKDVELRCDPISGHTALYWYRQSLGQGLEFLIYFQGNSAPDKSGLPSDRFSAERTGGSVSTLTIQRTQQEDSAVYLCASSLGVGGRTRTYEQYFGPGTRLTVT.

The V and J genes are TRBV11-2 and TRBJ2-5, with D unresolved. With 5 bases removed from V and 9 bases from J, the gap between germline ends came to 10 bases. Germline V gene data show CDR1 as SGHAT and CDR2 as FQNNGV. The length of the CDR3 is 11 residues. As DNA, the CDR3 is TGTGCCAGCAGCGGAGTCGTTGCCCAGTACTTC. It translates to CASSGVVAQYF. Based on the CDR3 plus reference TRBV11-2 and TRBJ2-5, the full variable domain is EAGVAQSPRYKIIEKRQSVAFWCNPISGHATLYWYQQILGQGPKLLIQFQNNGVVDDSQLPKDRFSAERLKGVDSTLKIQPAKLEDSAVYLCASSGVVAQYFGPGTRLLVL.

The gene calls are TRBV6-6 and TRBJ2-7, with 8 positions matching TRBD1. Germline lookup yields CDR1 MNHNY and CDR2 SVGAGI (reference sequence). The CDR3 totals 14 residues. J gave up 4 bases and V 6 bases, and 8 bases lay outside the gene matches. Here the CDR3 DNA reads TGTGCCAGCAGACGTGGACAGGGTGCATACGAGCAGTACTTC. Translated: CASRRGQGAYEQYF.

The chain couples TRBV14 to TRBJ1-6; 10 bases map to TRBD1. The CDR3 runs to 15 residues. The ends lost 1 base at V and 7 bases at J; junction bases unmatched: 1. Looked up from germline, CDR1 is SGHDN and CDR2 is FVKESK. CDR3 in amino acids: CASSQGQGANSPLHF. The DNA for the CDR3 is TGTGCCAGCAGCCAAGGACAGGGGGCAAATTCACCCCTCCACTTT.

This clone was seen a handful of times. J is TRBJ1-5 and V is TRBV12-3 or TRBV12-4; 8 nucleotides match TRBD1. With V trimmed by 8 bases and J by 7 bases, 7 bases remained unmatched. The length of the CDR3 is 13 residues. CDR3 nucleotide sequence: TGTGCCAGCTCAGACAGGGGAGGGCAGCCCCAGCATTTT. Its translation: CASSDRGGQPQHF.